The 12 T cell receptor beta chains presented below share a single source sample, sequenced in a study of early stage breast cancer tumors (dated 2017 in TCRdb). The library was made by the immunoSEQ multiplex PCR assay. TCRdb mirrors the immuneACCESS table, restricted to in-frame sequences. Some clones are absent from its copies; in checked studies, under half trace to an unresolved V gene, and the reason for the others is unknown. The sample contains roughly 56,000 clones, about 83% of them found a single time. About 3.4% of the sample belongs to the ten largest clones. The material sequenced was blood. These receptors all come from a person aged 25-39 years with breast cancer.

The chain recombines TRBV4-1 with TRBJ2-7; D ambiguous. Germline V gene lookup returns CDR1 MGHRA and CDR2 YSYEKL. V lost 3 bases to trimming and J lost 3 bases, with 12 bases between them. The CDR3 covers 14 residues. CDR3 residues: CASSQQKGGYEQYF. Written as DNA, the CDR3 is TGCGCCAGCAGCCAGCAGAAAGGCGGCTACGAGCAGTACTTC.

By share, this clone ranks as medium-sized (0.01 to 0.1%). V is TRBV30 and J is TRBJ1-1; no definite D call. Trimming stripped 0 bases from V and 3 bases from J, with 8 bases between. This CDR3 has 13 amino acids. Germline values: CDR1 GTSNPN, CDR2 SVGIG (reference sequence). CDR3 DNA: TGTGCCTGGAGTGTCGGCGGGGACACTGAAGCTTTCTTT. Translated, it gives CAWSVGGDTEAFF. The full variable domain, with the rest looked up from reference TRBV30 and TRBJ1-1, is SQTIHQWPATLVQPVGSPLSLECTVEGTSNPNLYWYRQAAGRGLQLLFYSVGIGQISSEVPQNLSASRPQDRQFILSSKKLLLSDSGFYLCAWSVGGDTEAFFGQGTRLTVV.

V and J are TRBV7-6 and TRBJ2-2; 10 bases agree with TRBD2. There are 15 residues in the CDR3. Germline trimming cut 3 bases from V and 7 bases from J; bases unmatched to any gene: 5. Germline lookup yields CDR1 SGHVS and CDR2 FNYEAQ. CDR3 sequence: CASSFSSGSDGELFF. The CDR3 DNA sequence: TGTGCCAGCAGCTTTTCTAGCGGGAGTGACGGGGAGCTGTTTTTT. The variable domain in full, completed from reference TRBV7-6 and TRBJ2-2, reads GAGVSQSPRYKVTKRGQDVALRCDPISGHVSLYWYRQALGQGPEFLTYFNYEAQQDKSGLPNDRFSAERPEGSISTLTIQRTEQRDSAMYRCASSFSSGSDGELFFGEGSRLTVL.

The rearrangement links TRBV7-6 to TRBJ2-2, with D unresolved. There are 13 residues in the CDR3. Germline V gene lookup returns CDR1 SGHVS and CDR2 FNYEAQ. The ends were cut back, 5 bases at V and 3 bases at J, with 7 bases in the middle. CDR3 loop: CASSRLDTGELFF. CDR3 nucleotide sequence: TGTGCCAGCAGCAGGCTAGACACCGGGGAGCTGTTTTTT.

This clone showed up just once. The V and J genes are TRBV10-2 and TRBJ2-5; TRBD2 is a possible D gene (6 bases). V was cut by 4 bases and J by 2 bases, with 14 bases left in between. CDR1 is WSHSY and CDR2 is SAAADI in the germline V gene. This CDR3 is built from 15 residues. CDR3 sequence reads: CASSGTIAAQETQYF. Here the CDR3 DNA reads TGCGCCAGCAGTGGGACTATAGCGGCACAAGAGACCCAGTACTTC.

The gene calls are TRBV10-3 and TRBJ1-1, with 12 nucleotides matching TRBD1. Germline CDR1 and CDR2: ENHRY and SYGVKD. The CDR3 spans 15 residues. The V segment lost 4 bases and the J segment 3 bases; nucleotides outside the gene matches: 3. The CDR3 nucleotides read TGTGCCATCAGTGGGGGACAGGGGGCGGACACTGAAGCTTTCTTT. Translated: CAISGGQGADTEAFF.

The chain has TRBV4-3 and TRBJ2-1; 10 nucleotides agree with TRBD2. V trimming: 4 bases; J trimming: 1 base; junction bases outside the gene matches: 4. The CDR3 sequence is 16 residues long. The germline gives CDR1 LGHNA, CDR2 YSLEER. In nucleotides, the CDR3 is TGCGCCAGCAGCCCGGGACTAGCGCTTTCCTACAATGAGCAGTTCTTC. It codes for CASSPGLALSYNEQFF.

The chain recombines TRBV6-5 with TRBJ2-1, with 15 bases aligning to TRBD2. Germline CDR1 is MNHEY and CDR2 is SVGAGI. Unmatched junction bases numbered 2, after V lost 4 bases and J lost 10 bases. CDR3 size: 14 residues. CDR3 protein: CASSLGLAGGEQFF. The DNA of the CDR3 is TGTGCCAGCAGTTTGGGACTAGCGGGAGGAGAGCAGTTCTTC.

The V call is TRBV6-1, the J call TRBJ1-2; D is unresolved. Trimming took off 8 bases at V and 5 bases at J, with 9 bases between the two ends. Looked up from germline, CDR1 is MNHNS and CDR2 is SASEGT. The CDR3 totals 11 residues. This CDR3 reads CASGGEYGYTF. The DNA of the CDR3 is TGTGCCAGCGGAGGAGAGTATGGCTACACCTTC.

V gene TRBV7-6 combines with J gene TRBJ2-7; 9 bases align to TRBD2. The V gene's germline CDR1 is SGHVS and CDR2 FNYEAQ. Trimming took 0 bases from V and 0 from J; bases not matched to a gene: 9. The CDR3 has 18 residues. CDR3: CASSLAGLAGRSSYEQYF. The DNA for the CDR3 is TGTGCCAGCAGCTTAGCAGGGCTAGCGGGAAGAAGCTCCTACGAGCAGTACTTC.

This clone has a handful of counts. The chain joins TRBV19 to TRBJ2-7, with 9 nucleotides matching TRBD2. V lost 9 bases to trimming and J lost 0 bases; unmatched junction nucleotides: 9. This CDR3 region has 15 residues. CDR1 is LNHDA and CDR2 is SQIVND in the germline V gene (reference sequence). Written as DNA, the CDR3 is TGTGCCAGCAGAATAGCGGGAGTTAGCTCCTACGAGCAGTACTTC. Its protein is CASRIAGVSSYEQYF.

CDR3 sequence reads: CASSLSTPVGFYEAFF. Here the CDR3 DNA reads TGTGCCAGCAGCTTATCCACCCCCGTAGGGTTCTATGAAGCTTTCTTT. The chain employs TRBV7-9 and TRBJ1-1; D is unresolved. The germline V and J ends were trimmed by 2 bases and 7 bases, with 20 bases remaining between them. The CDR3 runs to 16 residues. Germline CDR1 reads SEHNR; CDR2 reads FQNEAQ (reference sequence).